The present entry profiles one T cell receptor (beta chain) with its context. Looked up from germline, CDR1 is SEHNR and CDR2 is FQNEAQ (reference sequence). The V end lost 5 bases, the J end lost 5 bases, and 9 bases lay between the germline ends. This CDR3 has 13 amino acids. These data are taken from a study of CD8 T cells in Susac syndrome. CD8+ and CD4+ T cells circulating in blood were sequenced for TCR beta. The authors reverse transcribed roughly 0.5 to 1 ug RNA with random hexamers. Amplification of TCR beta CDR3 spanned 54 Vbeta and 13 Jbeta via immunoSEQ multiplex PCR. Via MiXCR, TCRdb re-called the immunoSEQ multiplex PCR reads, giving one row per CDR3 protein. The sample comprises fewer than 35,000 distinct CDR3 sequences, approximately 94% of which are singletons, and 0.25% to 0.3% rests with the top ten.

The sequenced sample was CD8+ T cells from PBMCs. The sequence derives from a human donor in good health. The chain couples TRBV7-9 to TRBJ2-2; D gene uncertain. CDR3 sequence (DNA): TGTGCCAGCAGCCCAGACGATACCGGGGAGCTGTTTTTT. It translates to CASSPDDTGELFF.